What follows are 32 T cell receptor beta chains derived from one specimen sequenced in a study of blood T cell repertoires in COVID-19. Sequencing used immunoSEQ multiplex PCR; TCRdb keeps in-frame clones, though not all of them. The sample consists of about 180,000 clones, over 80% of them appearing once. Sequencing input: peripheral blood. All receptors come from a woman aged 55-75 years with acute or convalescent COVID-19.

The chain links TRBV2 to TRBJ1-6; D gene unclear. CDR1 is SNHLY and CDR2 is FYNNEI in the germline V gene. Trimming left V 5 bases short and J 6 bases short, with 8 bases between. CDR3 length: 13 amino acids. CDR3: CASSPFPNSPLHF. The CDR3 DNA reads as TGTGCCAGCAGTCCCTTTCCTAATTCACCCCTCCACTTT. Supplemented by reference TRBV2 and TRBJ1-6, the full variable domain reads EPEVTQTPSHQVTQMGQEVILRCVPISNHLYFYWYRQILGQKVEFLVSFYNNEISEKSEIFDDQFSVERPDGSNFTLKIRSTKLEDSAMYFCASSPFPNSPLHFGNGTRLTVT.

The chain carries TRBV15 and TRBJ2-2, with 9 positions matching TRBD1. This CDR3 region has 16 residues. Trimming cost V 2 bases and J 6 bases; bases outside gene matches: 7. Germline CDR1 LNHNV, CDR2 YYDKDF (reference sequence). The CDR3 spells CATSRPWTGEPGELFF. CDR3 sequence (DNA): TGTGCCACCAGCAGACCCTGGACAGGGGAGCCCGGGGAGCTGTTTTTT.

This chain links TRBV19 with TRBJ2-1, with 9 bases aligning to TRBD1. CDR3 length equals 15 residues. Germline V gene sequence: CDR1 LNHDA, CDR2 SQIVND (reference sequence). V was clipped by 4 bases and J by 5 bases; unmatched bases: 6. CDR3 loop: CASSRGQGTHNEQFF. The CDR3 nucleotides are TGTGCCAGTAGTAGGGGACAGGGTACCCACAATGAGCAGTTCTTC.

The chain carries TRBV3-1 (or the pseudogene TRBV3-2) and TRBJ2-7; 7 bases fit TRBD1. With V trimmed by 7 bases and J by 5 bases, 11 bases remained unmatched. CDR3 length: 14 residues. In germline, CDR1 is LGHDT, CDR2 YNNKEL (reference sequence). The CDR3 region has the DNA TGTGCCAGCACCCGACAGGGAAGTTCTCACGAGCAGTACTTC. Protein sequence: CASTRQGSSHEQYF.

The chain is built from TRBV6-5 and TRBJ1-3; 7 nucleotides match TRBD1. Germline CDR1 MNHEY, CDR2 SVGAGI. The CDR3 covers 15 residues. Trimming took 5 bases from V and 0 from J; bases not matched to a gene: 4. CDR3 nucleotide sequence: TGTGCCAGCAGTAGCAACAGGGGCTCTGGAAACACCATATATTTT. The encoded protein is CASSSNRGSGNTIYF.

This chain links TRBV24-1 with TRBJ1-1; 7 bases match TRBD1. The CDR3 contains 12 residues. CDR1 and CDR2 from the germline V gene are KGHDR and SFDVKD. The V segment lost 3 bases and the J segment 11 bases; nucleotides outside the gene matches: 5. In DNA form, the CDR3 reads TGTGCCACCAGTGATGAACAGGGGTTGGCTTTCTTT. Residues: CATSDEQGLAFF.

The chain combines TRBV27 with TRBJ1-6; D gene ambiguous. V lost 5 bases and J lost 0, with 11 bases in between. CDR1 is MNHEY, CDR2 SMNVEV, per germline (reference sequence). This CDR3 region has 16 residues. The CDR3 sequence: CASSNSGSSYNSPLHF. CDR3 coding DNA: TGTGCCAGCAGTAACTCGGGGAGCTCCTATAATTCACCCCTCCACTTT.

The rearrangement uses TRBV11-2 and TRBJ2-7, with 9 nucleotides matching TRBD2. The germline V gene has CDR1 SGHAT and CDR2 FQNNGV. The CDR3 runs to 14 residues. The junction had 1 base not matched to a gene; V was cut back by 1 base and J by 3 bases. This CDR3 is CASSLGLAVYEQYF. The CDR3 DNA reads TGTGCCAGCAGCTTAGGACTAGCGGTCTACGAGCAGTACTTC.

This rearrangement joins TRBV10-3 to TRBJ2-2; 7 positions match TRBD2. The trim removed 0 bases at V and 6 bases at J, leaving 7 bases unmatched. CDR3 length equals 16 residues. Germline V gene sequence: CDR1 ENHRY, CDR2 SYGVKD. The CDR3 is CAISESTGLLPGELFF. In DNA, the CDR3 is TGTGCCATCAGTGAGTCGACGGGACTACTCCCCGGGGAGCTGTTTTTT.

The chain carries TRBV28 and TRBJ1-2; possibly TRBD1 for D (6 bases). CDR1 MDHEN and CDR2 SYDVKM come from the germline V gene. CDR3 length: 15 amino acids. The V and J ends lost 7 bases and 4 bases respectively, with 19 bases between them. The CDR3 sequence is CASKLGGADRYGYTF. For the CDR3, the DNA is TGTGCCAGCAAACTGGGGGGGGCCGATCGCTATGGCTACACCTTC.

The genes are TRBV18 and TRBJ2-5; weak D call: TRBD1 (5 bases). Between the trimmed V and J ends, which lost 0 bases and 5 bases, there was a span of 10 bases. There are 14 residues in the CDR3. The germline V gene has CDR1 KGHSH and CDR2 LQKENI. The CDR3 region has the DNA TGTGCCAGCTCACCACCATTAGCAGGGGAGACCCAGTACTTC. This translates into CASSPPLAGETQYF.

On this clone: Other DNA sequences of this sample code for an identical CDR3. The chain uses TRBV5-1 and TRBJ1-4; 9 bases align to TRBD1. The V and J ends lost 3 bases and 2 bases, in that order; junction bases with no gene match: 2. CDR3 length: 15 amino acids. Per the germline V gene, CDR1 is SGHRS and CDR2 is YFSETQ. CDR3 DNA sequence: TGCGCCAGCAGCTCAGGACAGGGGACTAATGAAAAACTGTTTTTT. Its translation: CASSSGQGTNEKLFF.

V is TRBV29-1 and J is TRBJ2-7; 12 positions agree with TRBD1. The CDR3 runs 16 residues. Germline V gene lookup returns CDR1 SQVTM and CDR2 ANQGSEA. V gave up 5 bases and J gave up 2 bases; unmatched junction bases: 10. The DNA of the CDR3 is TGCAGCGTTCTCGACCCGGGACAGGGGGCAACCTACGAGCAGTACTTC. Its protein is CSVLDPGQGATYEQYF.

A few counts support this clone. This sequence joins TRBV7-8 and TRBJ1-2, with TRBD1 as a possible D gene (5 bases). Germline CDR1 SGHVS, CDR2 FQNEAQ. Trimming pared 1 base from V and 7 bases from J, leaving 13 bases between. The CDR3 runs to 14 residues. Written as DNA, the CDR3 is TGTGCCAGCAGCTTAGTTCCAGGGTGGAGTGGCTACACCTTC. Its translation is CASSLVPGWSGYTF.

The chain has TRBV30 and TRBJ1-5; D is unresolved. The V gene's germline CDR1 is GTSNPN and CDR2 SVGIG (reference sequence). Trimming left V 4 bases short and J 0 bases short, with 13 bases between. There are 15 residues in the CDR3. The DNA of the CDR3 is TGTGCCTGGACTCCCTCGGTCTATAGCAATCAGCCCCAGCATTTT. Protein: CAWTPSVYSNQPQHF.

The gene calls are TRBV20-1 and TRBJ1-2, with 8 bases that match TRBD1. Germline trimming cut 5 bases from V and 8 bases from J; bases unmatched to any gene: 4. CDR1 is DFQATT and CDR2 is SNEGSKA in the germline V gene (reference sequence). The CDR3 sequence is 11 residues long. Here the CDR3 reads CSAGQGEGYTF. Written as DNA, the CDR3 is TGCAGTGCTGGACAGGGTGAGGGCTACACCTTC.

The chain uses TRBV7-8 and TRBJ2-3; 7 bases fit TRBD2. CDR3 size: 16 residues. CDR1 and CDR2 (germline): SGHVS, FQNEAQ. V shed 4 bases, J shed 2 bases, and the junction held 9 bases outside the gene matches. CDR3 residues: CASSYLFRDYTDTQYF. CDR3 DNA: TGTGCCAGCAGCTATTTATTCCGGGACTACACAGATACGCAGTATTTT.

V usage is TRBV11-2 and J usage is TRBJ2-5; possible D gene TRBD2, 6 bases. V dropped 5 bases and J dropped 1 base, with 11 bases sitting between them. This CDR3 comprises 14 residues. Germline lookup yields CDR1 SGHAT and CDR2 FQNNGV. The CDR3 protein is CASSRGLLQETQYF. The CDR3 bases are TGTGCCAGCAGCCGGGGACTCCTCCAAGAGACCCAGTACTTC.

Concerning this clone: In the same sample, other DNA sequences code for this CDR3. The chain uses TRBV24-1 and TRBJ2-7; 8 bases agree with TRBD1. The germline gives CDR1 KGHDR, CDR2 SFDVKD. There are 14 residues in the CDR3. Unmatched junction bases numbered 6, after V lost 6 bases and J lost 3 bases. As DNA, the CDR3 is TGTGCCACCAGTCCCGGGACAGGAAGCTACGAGCAGTACTTC. Protein sequence: CATSPGTGSYEQYF.

The genes are TRBV6-5 and TRBJ1-1; D perhaps matches TRBD1 (5 bases). The ends were cut back, 7 bases at V and 0 bases at J, with 15 bases in the middle. The CDR3 consists of 15 residues. CDR1 and CDR2 from the germline V gene are MNHEY and SVGAGI. DNA of the CDR3: TGTGCCAGCACCCCTCGGGGGGGGTTGAACACTGAAGCTTTCTTT. It is translated as CASTPRGGLNTEAFF.

The chain combines TRBV19 with TRBJ2-3; tentative D call: TRBD2 (7 bases). This CDR3 spans 13 amino acids. The germline V gene encodes CDR1 LNHDA and CDR2 SQIVND (reference sequence). V was clipped by 8 bases and J by 3 bases, with 12 bases between them. Here the CDR3 DNA reads TGTGCCAGTGGGGGGGGGCCGACAGATACGCAGTATTTT. It encodes CASGGGPTDTQYF.

This clone was detected only once. The gene calls are TRBV5-5 and TRBJ1-1; unclear D gene. Trimming removed 1 base at V and 6 bases at J, with 13 bases between. The CDR3 is made up of 14 amino acids. From germline, CDR1 is SGHKS and CDR2 YYEKEE (reference sequence). CDR3 region: CASSLLEGGSEAFF. The CDR3 coding sequence is TGTGCCAGCAGCTTGTTGGAGGGTGGGTCTGAAGCTTTCTTT.

This chain joins TRBV28 and TRBJ2-7; TRBD1 matches 7 bases. The CDR3 is made up of 15 amino acids. The germline CDR1 and CDR2 sequences are MDHEN and SYDVKM. V lost 7 bases and J lost 2; bases outside the gene matches: 11. The DNA for the CDR3 is TGTGCCAGCACCTCCCGGGGACAGCTCACCTACGAGCAGTACTTC. This gives the protein CASTSRGQLTYEQYF.

This chain joins TRBV6-2 or TRBV6-3 and TRBJ2-3; 7 bases map to TRBD1. CDR3 size: 13 residues. The ends lost 5 bases at V and 4 bases at J; junction bases unmatched: 3. Germline CDR1 and CDR2: MNHEY and SVGEGT. DNA of the CDR3: TGTGCCAGCAGTCCGACAGGGTCAGATACGCAGTATTTT. It specifies CASSPTGSDTQYF.

This chain connects TRBV28 to TRBJ2-7; 8 nucleotides match TRBD1. This CDR3 is built from 16 residues. The germline CDR1 and CDR2 sequences are MDHEN and SYDVKM. Trimming took 5 bases from V and 0 from J; bases not matched to a gene: 9. The CDR3 nucleotides are TGTGCCAGCAGTCCGTCGCAGGGGGCCGGCTCCTACGAGCAGTACTTC. This sequence encodes CASSPSQGAGSYEQYF.

The chain is built from TRBV6-6 and TRBJ2-7; 8 nucleotides match TRBD1. CDR1 MNHNY and CDR2 SVGAGI come from the germline V gene (reference sequence). The CDR3 has 14 amino acids. Germline trimming cut 2 bases from V and 1 base from J; bases unmatched to any gene: 1. The CDR3 nucleotides are TGTGCCAGCAGTTACACAGGGGGTTCCTACGAGCAGTACTTC. The encoded protein is CASSYTGGSYEQYF.

The chain recombines TRBV28 with TRBJ2-5, with 7 bases aligning to TRBD1. Germline assignment: CDR1 MDHEN and CDR2 SYDVKM. The CDR3 runs to 13 residues. V lost 6 bases to trimming and J lost 5 bases; unmatched junction nucleotides: 6. CDR3 bases: TGTGCCAGCAGGCGGACAGGCGTGGAGACCCAGTACTTC. It yields the protein CASRRTGVETQYF.

The chain joins TRBV28 to TRBJ1-2; 7 bases are a match to TRBD1. Germline V lookup: CDR1 MDHEN, CDR2 SYDVKM. With 6 bases clipped from V and 5 bases from J, the junction kept 12 bases outside the gene matches. The CDR3 contains 15 residues. Written as DNA, the CDR3 is TGTGCCAGCAGACTCGACAGGGATAGGGTATATGGCTACACCTTC. Its protein is CASRLDRDRVYGYTF.

V is TRBV5-1 and J is TRBJ2-1; weak D call: TRBD2 (6 bases). The CDR3 has 14 residues. V was trimmed by 3 bases and J by 5 bases, leaving 12 bases between them. Germline CDR1 is SGHRS and CDR2 is YFSETQ. The DNA of the CDR3 is TGCGCCAGCAGCTGGGGGGAGCGGGACAATGAGCAGTTCTTC. Its translation: CASSWGERDNEQFF.

Only one count was recorded for this clone. The genes are TRBV6-5 and TRBJ1-1; TRBD1 matches 9 bases. Germline CDR1 is MNHEY and CDR2 is SVGAGI. The CDR3 consists of 15 residues. Germline trimming cut 6 bases from V and 5 bases from J; bases unmatched to any gene: 10. CDR3 region: CASSKTGGSGTEAFF. In DNA, the CDR3 is TGTGCCAGCAGCAAAACAGGGGGCTCGGGAACTGAAGCTTTCTTT.

The J gene is TRBJ2-5, the V gene TRBV6-2 or TRBV6-3; TRBD2 matches 8 bases. The CDR3 totals 17 residues. V shed 3 bases and J 2 bases; nucleotides not matched to a gene: 11. Germline CDR1 is MNHEY and CDR2 is SVGEGT. Written as DNA, the CDR3 is TGTGCCAGCAGTTATCAGGTTATAGCGGGGCAACAAGAGACCCAGTACTTC. Translated: CASSYQVIAGQQETQYF.

This clone was counted a single time. The genes are TRBV9 and TRBJ1-4; D may be TRBD1 (5 bases). The CDR3 is 15 residues long. CDR1 is SGDLS, CDR2 YYNGEE, per germline. Trimming took 3 bases from V and 0 from J, leaving 9 bases between them. CDR3 sequence reads: CASSEGGATNEKLFF. In DNA form, the CDR3 reads TGTGCCAGCAGCGAGGGAGGGGCAACTAATGAAAAACTGTTTTTT.